Listed below are T cell receptor beta chains from one sample, sequenced in a study of shared clonotypes between healthy human individuals. Clones were sequenced by immunoSEQ multiplex PCR, and TCRdb holds only the in-frame ones, with some missing. The data hold 660,000 or so clones, with roughly 95% observed a single time. The material sequenced was naive CD8+ T cells sorted from blood. The receptor source for this set is a woman in her twenties or thirties in good health. Both conserved end residues are part of each CDR3. A D gene is named only where the DNA matches it firmly. A clone size is listed for some rows: how often the clone was seen (once, few, many), or a class if it is expanded.

TRBJ1-6 | . | TRBV4-1 | . | TGCGCCAGCAGCCAACAGGGACCGGGGAGTGATTCACCCCTCCACTTT | CASSQQGPGSDSPLHF
TRBJ2-2 | . | TRBV29-1 | . | TGCAGCGTTGAACAGAACACCGGGGAGCTGTTTTTT | CSVEQNTGELFF
TRBJ2-1 | TRBD2 | TRBV11-3 | . | TGTGCCAGCAGCCCGACTGCGGGAGGTCTCAATGAGCAGTTCTTC | CASSPTAGGLNEQFF
TRBJ2-3 | . | TRBV5-4 | . | TGTGCCAGCAGCTGGCTTGGGGTAGATACGCAGTATTTT | CASSWLGVDTQYF
TRBJ2-7 | TRBD2 | TRBV2 | . | TGTGCCAGCAATGAACACGGGGAAGTAACTAGCGGGAGCTACGAGCAGTACTTC | CASNEHGEVTSGSYEQYF
TRBJ2-7 | TRBD2 | TRBV19 | . | TGTGCCAGTAGTTTAGCGGGTTCCTCCTACGAGCAGTACTTC | CASSLAGSSYEQYF
TRBJ2-1 | . | TRBV7-9 | . | TGTGCCAGCAGCTTACTGGAATACAATGAGCAGTTCTTC | CASSLLEYNEQFF
TRBJ2-3 | TRBD2 | TRBV2 | . | TGTGCCAGCAGTGAAAGTAGCGGGAGAGTTCGCACAGATACGCAGTATTTT | CASSESSGRVRTDTQYF
TRBJ1-2 | TRBD1 | TRBV7-6 | . | TGTGCCAGCAGCCCCGGGGGACAGGGGAGCTATGGCTACACCTTC | CASSPGGQGSYGYTF
TRBJ2-1 | . | TRBV28 | . | TGTGCCAGCAGGGGACTCGGCAATGAGCAGTTCTTC | CASRGLGNEQFF
TRBJ1-1 | . | TRBV6-1 | few | TGTGCCAGCAGTGGGGGCCCATACACTGAAGCTTTCTTT | CASSGGPYTEAFF